A single sample gave rise to the 21 T cell receptor beta chains below, sequenced in a study of blood T cell repertoires in COVID-19. The protocol was immunoSEQ multiplex PCR, while the TCRdb copy is restricted to in-frame clones and leaves out a portion. The data show under 65,000 clones, about 90% seen once. Sequenced material: peripheral blood. These receptors originate from a human donor in a cohort sampled during active COVID-19.

The chain combines TRBV19 with TRBJ2-3; 10 bases line up with TRBD2. Germline V gene lookup returns CDR1 LNHDA and CDR2 SQIVND (reference sequence). Germline trimming cut 7 bases from V and 5 bases from J; bases unmatched to any gene: 6. The CDR3 runs to 14 residues. The CDR3 nucleotides are TGTGCCAGTACCGGACTAGCGGCCGTAGATACGCAGTATTTT. Its translation is CASTGLAAVDTQYF.

The rearrangement links TRBV6-6 to TRBJ1-5, with 7 positions matching TRBD1. This CDR3 comprises 16 residues. The junction had 11 bases not matched to a gene; V was cut back by 5 bases and J by 4 bases. The V gene's germline CDR1 is MNHNY and CDR2 SVGAGI (reference sequence). This CDR3 is CASSTIKGALNQPQHF. The DNA of the CDR3 is TGTGCCAGCAGTACTATAAAGGGGGCTCTTAATCAGCCCCAGCATTTT.

The chain is built from TRBV15 and TRBJ2-3, with a possible D match to TRBD1 (6 bases). CDR1 is LNHNV and CDR2 is YYDKDF in the germline V gene (reference sequence). The V and J ends lost 0 bases and 7 bases respectively, with 23 bases between them. This CDR3 has 18 residues. This CDR3 reads CATSRDLGAGVGGNTQYF. As DNA, the CDR3 is TGTGCCACCAGCAGAGATTTGGGGGCAGGGGTAGGTGGGAATACGCAGTATTTT.

In nucleotides, the CDR3 is TGTGCCAGCAGCGAGACTAGCGGGGGGATAAATGAGCAGTTCTTC. Translation gives CASSETSGGINEQFF. The chain has TRBV4-2 and TRBJ2-1; 13 nucleotides line up with TRBD2. From germline, CDR1 is LGHNA and CDR2 YNFKEQ. Trimming removed 5 bases from V and 7 bases from J; junction bases left unmatched: 5. There are 15 residues in the CDR3.

The chain has TRBV28 and TRBJ1-1, with 8 positions matching TRBD1. CDR3 length: 17 residues. The V gene end was trimmed by 4 bases and the J gene end by 0 bases; junction bases not matched to a gene: 10. Germline loops: CDR1 MDHEN, CDR2 SYDVKM. CDR3 amino acids: CASSSWGNRGMNTEAFF. CDR3 in DNA: TGTGCCAGCAGTTCTTGGGGGAACAGGGGGATGAACACTGAAGCTTTCTTT.

The V gene is TRBV7-6, the J gene TRBJ2-5; D might be TRBD1 (6 bases). CDR3 length equals 16 residues. Germline CDR1 SGHVS, CDR2 FNYEAQ. Deletions cut 1 base from V and 3 bases from J, with 15 bases between. CDR3 coding DNA: TGTGCCAGCAGCTTAGGGGGTTACAGGGCGGAAGAGACCCAGTACTTC. Protein: CASSLGGYRAEETQYF. Supplemented by reference TRBV7-6 and TRBJ2-5, the full variable domain reads GAGVSQSPRYKVTKRGQDVALRCDPISGHVSLYWYRQALGQGPEFLTYFNYEAQQDKSGLPNDRFSAERPEGSISTLTIQRTEQRDSAMYRCASSLGGYRAEETQYFGPGTRLLVL.

The chain has TRBV7-2 and TRBJ2-7; D perhaps matches TRBD1 (6 bases). V was clipped by 5 bases and J by 1 base, with 18 bases between them. Germline V gene lookup returns CDR1 SGHTA and CDR2 FQGNSA. The CDR3 length is 16 residues. This CDR3 is CASSLTSGTRSYEQYF. CDR3 sequence (DNA): TGTGCCAGCAGCCTAACTTCCGGGACAAGGTCCTACGAGCAGTACTTC.

This chain connects TRBV5-1 to TRBJ2-3; 8 nucleotides agree with TRBD1. Trimming cost V 0 bases and J 3 bases; bases outside gene matches: 12. This CDR3 is 18 amino acids long. CDR1 is SGHRS and CDR2 is YFSETQ in the germline V gene. As DNA, the CDR3 is TGCGCCAGCAGCTTGGGTCTCTTTGGACAGGGTTTGACAGATACGCAGTATTTT. As protein: CASSLGLFGQGLTDTQYF.

The V and J genes are TRBV4-1 and TRBJ2-7; 9 nucleotides align to TRBD1. Germline CDR1 and CDR2: MGHRA and YSYEKL. V was pared by 0 bases and J by 2 bases, with 5 bases of the junction left unmatched. This CDR3 contains 16 residues. The CDR3 region is CASSQEGGTGTYEQYF. The CDR3 region has the DNA TGCGCCAGCAGCCAAGAAGGCGGGACAGGGACCTACGAGCAGTACTTC.

The chain combines TRBV19 with TRBJ2-3; 7 positions match TRBD1. The CDR3 consists of 19 residues. Germline V gene lookup returns CDR1 LNHDA and CDR2 SQIVND (reference sequence). The junction had 16 bases not matched to a gene; V was cut back by 3 bases and J by 1 base. The CDR3 DNA is TGTGCCAGTAGTATCCGGAAAGGGACAGTTAATTACCGCACAGATACGCAGTATTTT. Translated: CASSIRKGTVNYRTDTQYF.

The rearrangement uses TRBV4-3 and TRBJ2-1; TRBD2 matches at 8 bases. V dropped 0 bases and J dropped 5; count of bases not matched to a gene: 9. The CDR3 spans 17 residues. Per germline, CDR1 LGHNA and CDR2 YSLEER. The CDR3 region has the DNA TGCGCCAGCAGCCAAGAGGTGGCGGGAGGCGGGAACAATGAGCAGTTCTTC. Amino acids: CASSQEVAGGGNNEQFF.

The chain couples TRBV10-3 to TRBJ2-7; 16 bases map to TRBD2. Trimming cost V 10 bases and J 5 bases; bases outside gene matches: 11. The germline gives CDR1 ENHRY, CDR2 SYGVKD. CDR3 length: 16 residues. The CDR3 bases are TGTGCCAACGCCCCGGGACTAGCGGGGGGGCGGGACGAGCAGTACTTC. It specifies CANAPGLAGGRDEQYF.

The chain carries TRBV6-5 and TRBJ2-7, with D hard to call. The CDR3 is 12 residues long. Germline-derived CDR1 and CDR2 are MNHEY and SVGAGI. V dropped 7 bases and J dropped 1 base, with 8 bases sitting between them. CDR3 bases: TGTGCCAGCACAAAACAGTCCTACGAGCAGTACTTC. This codes for CASTKQSYEQYF.

Written as DNA, the CDR3 is TGCGCCAGCAGCTTGGAGGGCCAGGCGGGTAATTCACCCCTCCACTTT. Protein: CASSLEGQAGNSPLHF. J is TRBJ1-6 and V is TRBV5-1, with D unclear. The V end was cut by 0 bases, the J end by 6 bases, with 13 bases between. Germline CDR1 reads SGHRS; CDR2 reads YFSETQ. There are 16 residues in the CDR3.

V and J are TRBV6-1 and TRBJ2-3; D not resolved. This CDR3 is built from 15 residues. Trimming cost V 1 base and J 0 bases, with 8 bases left between them. Germline V CDR1 and CDR2: MNHNS, SASEGT. The CDR3 spells CASSEGSGSTDTQYF. CDR3 nucleotides: TGTGCCAGCAGTGAAGGGTCAGGTAGCACAGATACGCAGTATTTT.

In its sample, this clone was seen once. The gene calls are TRBV9 and TRBJ2-7, with 11 nucleotides matching TRBD1. Germline CDR1 reads SGDLS; CDR2 reads YYNGEE. The CDR3 extends over 14 amino acids. With V trimmed by 2 bases and J by 7 bases, 5 bases remained unmatched. This CDR3 is CASSVGTGGSEQYF. The CDR3 region has the DNA TGTGCCAGCAGCGTGGGGACAGGGGGAAGTGAGCAGTACTTC.

The chain recombines TRBV11-2 with TRBJ2-4, with 7 nucleotides matching TRBD2. The CDR3 covers 17 residues. The germline V gene has CDR1 SGHAT and CDR2 FQNNGV. Trimming at V came to 0 bases and at J to 1 base, leaving 6 bases not matched to a gene. The DNA of the CDR3 is TGTGCCAGCAGCTTAGATCGGGAGGCGCTGGCCAAAAACATTCAGTACTTC. This translates into CASSLDREALAKNIQYF.

This clone has just one count. The chain combines TRBV28 with TRBJ2-3, with D perhaps TRBD2 (5 bases). Germline values: CDR1 MDHEN, CDR2 SYDVKM. V gave up 7 bases and J gave up 1 base, with 12 bases separating them. The CDR3 covers 14 residues. The CDR3 DNA reads TGTGCCAGCATCCCGGCCGGGGGCACAGATACGCAGTATTTT. As protein: CASIPAGGTDTQYF.

The CDR3 bases are TGCGCCAGCAGCTGGACCCCGGGACAGAATTCCTACGAGCAGTACTTC. It encodes CASSWTPGQNSYEQYF. The V gene is TRBV5-1, the J gene TRBJ2-7, with 7 bases aligning to TRBD1. Germline V gene lookup returns CDR1 SGHRS and CDR2 YFSETQ. CDR3 length: 16 amino acids. J lost 1 base, V lost 3 bases, and 10 bases had no gene match.

The J gene is TRBJ1-1, the V gene TRBV6-5; 7 nucleotides match TRBD1. The germline gives CDR1 MNHEY, CDR2 SVGAGI. With V trimmed by 5 bases and J by 1 base, 4 bases remained unmatched. CDR3 length equals 14 residues. The DNA for the CDR3 is TGTGCCAGCAGTCTGGGACAGACGAACACTGAAGCTTTCTTT. Translated, it gives CASSLGQTNTEAFF.

The chain carries TRBV7-9 and TRBJ1-5, with 7 bases identical to TRBD1. This CDR3 is 14 amino acids long. V shed 5 bases, J shed 2 bases, and the junction held 3 bases outside the gene matches. Germline V gives CDR1 SEHNR, CDR2 FQNEAQ (reference sequence). The CDR3 here is CASSHGQGNQPQHF. CDR3 coding DNA: TGTGCCAGCAGCCACGGACAGGGCAATCAGCCCCAGCATTTT. The full variable domain, with the rest looked up from reference TRBV7-9 and TRBJ1-5, is DTGVSQNPRHKITKRGQNVTFRCDPISEHNRLYWYRQTLGQGPEFLTYFQNEAQLEKSRLLSDRFSAERPKGSFSTLEIQRTEQGDSAMYLCASSHGQGNQPQHFGDGTRLSIL.